This entry describes one T cell receptor (beta chain). Its matching antigen is unknown. The source of the sample is a study of monozygotic twins with inflammatory bowel disease. Study conclusions and caveats: Added variability in patient repertoires may stem from differing immunosuppressive treatments. Fewer shared clonotypes with others were found in IBD patients than in healthy twins, especially with disease activity.

One entry per CDR3 protein, without DNA, is what TCRdb gives after re-calling the 5' RACE reads. In total, the table holds roughly 200,000 distinct CDR3 sequences. CDR3 length equals 13 residues. Germline V lookup: CDR1 LGHNA, CDR2 YSLEER. The sequence came from a human donor with ulcerative colitis or Crohn's disease, or a healthy co-twin of an affected twin (not recorded which). The genes are TRBV4-3 and TRBJ2-3; TCRdb picks TRBD2, but there is no DNA to check that call. The sequenced sample was blood. CDR3 in amino acids: CASSQDRAYTQYF.